What follows describes a single TCR beta chain. Antigen unknown. Libraries were prepared by immunoSEQ multiplex PCR; TCRdb keeps only in-frame clonotypes and omits some of them. The profile shows under 2,000,000 clones, about 95% of them singletons. Trimming removed 4 bases from V and 8 bases from J; junction bases left unmatched: 10. The CDR3 totals 15 residues. The germline V gene encodes CDR1 MGHRA and CDR2 YSYEKL. Naive-designated CD8 cells lacked CD45RO, were positively enriched for CCR7, and omitted terminally differentiated effector memory CD45RA+ cells. This sample was taken from a study of shared clonotypes between healthy human individuals. Study at large: CD4 naive cells filled three plates per donor, CD4 memory three, CD8 naive two and CD8 memory one. Study findings and constraints: Among donors, clonotype sharing was expected to be affected by sequencing depth. Memory subsets had estimated richness that was generally smaller than that of naive subsets. Some clonotypes were shared by all four sorted-subset donors, while others were not shared. The non-shared ones had lower generation probabilities than the shared ones.

The chain recombines TRBV4-1 with TRBJ2-1; TRBD2 matches at 8 bases. The sequencing sample was made of naive CD8+ T cells sorted from blood. The TCR originated in a man aged 18 to 29 in good health. In nucleotides, the CDR3 is TGCGCCAGCAGCCCTCGACTAGCGTGGGGGGATGAGCAGTTCTTC. Amino acids: CASSPRLAWGDEQFF.